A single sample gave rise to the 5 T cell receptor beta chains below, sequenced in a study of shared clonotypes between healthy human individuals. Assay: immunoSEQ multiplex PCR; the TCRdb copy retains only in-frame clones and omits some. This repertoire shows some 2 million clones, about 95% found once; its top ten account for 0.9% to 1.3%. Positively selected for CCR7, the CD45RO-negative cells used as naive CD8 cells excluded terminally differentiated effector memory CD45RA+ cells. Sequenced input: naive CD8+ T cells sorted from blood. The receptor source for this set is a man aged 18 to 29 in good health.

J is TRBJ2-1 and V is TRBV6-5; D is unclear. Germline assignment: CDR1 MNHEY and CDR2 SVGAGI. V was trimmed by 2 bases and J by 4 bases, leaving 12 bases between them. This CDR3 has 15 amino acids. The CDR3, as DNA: TGTGCCAGCAGTTACGGGTGGCCGATTTACAATGAGCAGTTCTTC. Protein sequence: CASSYGWPIYNEQFF.

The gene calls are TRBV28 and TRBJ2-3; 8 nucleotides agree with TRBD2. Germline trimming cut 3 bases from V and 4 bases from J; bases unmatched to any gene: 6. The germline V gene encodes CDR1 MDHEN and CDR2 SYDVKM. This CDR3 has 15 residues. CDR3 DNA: TGTGCCAGCAGTTTTAGGGGACTAGAGGCAGATACGCAGTATTTT. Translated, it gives CASSFRGLEADTQYF. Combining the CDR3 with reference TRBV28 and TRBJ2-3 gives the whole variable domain DVKVTQSSRYLVKRTGEKVFLECVQDMDHENMFWYRQDPGLGLRLIYFSYDVKMKEKGDIPEGYSVSREKKERFSLILESASTNQTSMYLCASSFRGLEADTQYFGPGTRLTVL.

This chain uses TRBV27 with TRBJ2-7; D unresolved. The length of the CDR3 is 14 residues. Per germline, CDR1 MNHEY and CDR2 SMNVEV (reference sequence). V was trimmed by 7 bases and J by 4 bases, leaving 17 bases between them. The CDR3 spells CASTADVTTYEQYF. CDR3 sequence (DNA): TGTGCCAGCACCGCGGACGTAACGACGTACGAGCAGTACTTC.

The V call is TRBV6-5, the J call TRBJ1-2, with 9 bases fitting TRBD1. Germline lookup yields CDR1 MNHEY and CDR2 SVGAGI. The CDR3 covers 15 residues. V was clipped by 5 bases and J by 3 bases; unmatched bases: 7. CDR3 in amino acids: CASSPLDRGDYGYTF. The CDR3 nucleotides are TGTGCCAGCAGTCCCCTGGACAGGGGAGACTATGGCTACACCTTC.

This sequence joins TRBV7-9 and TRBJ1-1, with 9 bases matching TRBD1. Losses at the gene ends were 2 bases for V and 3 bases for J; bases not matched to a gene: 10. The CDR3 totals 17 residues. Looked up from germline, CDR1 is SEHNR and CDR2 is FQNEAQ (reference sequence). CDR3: CASSLPPGQGKDTEAFF. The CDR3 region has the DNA TGTGCCAGCAGCTTACCGCCGGGACAGGGAAAGGACACTGAAGCTTTCTTT.